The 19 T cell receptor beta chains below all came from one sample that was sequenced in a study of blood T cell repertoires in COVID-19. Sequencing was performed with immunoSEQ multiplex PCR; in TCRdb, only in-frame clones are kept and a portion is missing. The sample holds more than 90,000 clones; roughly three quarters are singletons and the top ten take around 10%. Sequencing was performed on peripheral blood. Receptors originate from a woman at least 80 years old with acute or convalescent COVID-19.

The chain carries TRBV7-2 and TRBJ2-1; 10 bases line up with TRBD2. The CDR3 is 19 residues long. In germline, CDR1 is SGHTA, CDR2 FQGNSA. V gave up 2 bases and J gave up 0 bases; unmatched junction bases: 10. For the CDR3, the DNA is TGTGCCAGCAGCTTAATGTCGGCTAGCGGGGGAAGCTCCTACAATGAGCAGTTCTTC. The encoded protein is CASSLMSASGGSSYNEQFF.

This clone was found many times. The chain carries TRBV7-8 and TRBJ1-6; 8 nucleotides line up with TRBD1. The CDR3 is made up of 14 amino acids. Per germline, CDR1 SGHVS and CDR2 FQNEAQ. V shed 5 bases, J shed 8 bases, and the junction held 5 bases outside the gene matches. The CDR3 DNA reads TGTGCCAGCAGCCGCGGACAGGGTTATTCACCCCTCCACTTT. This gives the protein CASSRGQGYSPLHF.

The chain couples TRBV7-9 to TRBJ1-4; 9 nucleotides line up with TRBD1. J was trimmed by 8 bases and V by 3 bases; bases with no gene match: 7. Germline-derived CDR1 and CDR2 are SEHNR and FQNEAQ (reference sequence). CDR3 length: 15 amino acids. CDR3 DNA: TGTGCCAGCAGCTTCGGACAGGGGTCGGAGGAAAAACTGTTTTTT. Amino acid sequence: CASSFGQGSEEKLFF.

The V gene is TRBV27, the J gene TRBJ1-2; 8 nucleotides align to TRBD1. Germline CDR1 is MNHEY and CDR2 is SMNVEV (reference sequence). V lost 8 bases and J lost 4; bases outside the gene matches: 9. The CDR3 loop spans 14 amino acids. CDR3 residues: CASRQTGVGYGYTF. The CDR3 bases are TGTGCCAGCCGGCAGACAGGGGTTGGCTATGGCTACACCTTC.

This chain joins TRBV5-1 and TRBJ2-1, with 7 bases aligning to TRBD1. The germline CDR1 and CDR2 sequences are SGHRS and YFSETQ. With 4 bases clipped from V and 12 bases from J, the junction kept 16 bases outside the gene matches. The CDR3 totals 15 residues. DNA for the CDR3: TGCGCCAGCAGCCCCCCGGGACAGAACCTTTTAAGGCAGTTCTTC. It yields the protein CASSPPGQNLLRQFF. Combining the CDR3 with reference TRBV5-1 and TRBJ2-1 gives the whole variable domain KAGVTQTPRYLIKTRGQQVTLSCSPISGHRSVSWYQQTPGQGLQFLFEYFSETQRNKGNFPGRFSGRQFSNSRSEMNVSTLELGDSALYLCASSPPGQNLLRQFFGPGTRLTVL.

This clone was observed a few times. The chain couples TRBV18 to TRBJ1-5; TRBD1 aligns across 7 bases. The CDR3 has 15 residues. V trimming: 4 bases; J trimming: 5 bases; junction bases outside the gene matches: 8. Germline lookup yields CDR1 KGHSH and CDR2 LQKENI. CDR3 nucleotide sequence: TGTGCCAGCTCACGCGAGACAGGGTTAGATCAGCCCCAGCATTTT. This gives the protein CASSRETGLDQPQHF.

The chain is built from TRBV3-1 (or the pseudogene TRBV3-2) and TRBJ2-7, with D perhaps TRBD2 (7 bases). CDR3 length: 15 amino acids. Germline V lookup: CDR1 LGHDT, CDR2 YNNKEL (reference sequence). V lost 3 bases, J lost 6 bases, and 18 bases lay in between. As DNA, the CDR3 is TGTGCCAGCAGCCAGGGGTTTGGCGGGGGCCTCGAGCAGTACTTC. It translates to CASSQGFGGGLEQYF.

For the CDR3, the DNA is TGTGCCAGCAGCTTAGCCCAGGGGTTCCAAGAGACCCAGTACTTC. Protein product: CASSLAQGFQETQYF. The chain links TRBV7-6 to TRBJ2-5; perhaps TRBD1 as D (6 bases). CDR1 and CDR2 from the germline V gene are SGHVS and FNYEAQ. There are 15 residues in the CDR3. V was shortened by 0 bases and J by 1 base, with 9 bases between the two germline ends.

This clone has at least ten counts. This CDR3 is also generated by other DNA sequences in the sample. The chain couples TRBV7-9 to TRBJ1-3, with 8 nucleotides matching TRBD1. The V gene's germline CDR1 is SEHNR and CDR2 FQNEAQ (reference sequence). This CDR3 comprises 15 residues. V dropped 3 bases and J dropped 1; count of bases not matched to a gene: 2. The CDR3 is CASSFQGASGNTIYF. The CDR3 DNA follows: TGTGCCAGCAGCTTTCAGGGGGCATCTGGAAACACCATATATTTT.

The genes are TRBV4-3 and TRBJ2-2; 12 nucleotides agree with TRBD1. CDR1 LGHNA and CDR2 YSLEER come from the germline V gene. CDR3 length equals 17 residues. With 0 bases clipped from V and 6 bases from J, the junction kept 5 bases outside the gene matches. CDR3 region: CASSQEGQGARAGELFF. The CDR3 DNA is TGCGCCAGCAGCCAAGAGGGACAGGGGGCCAGGGCCGGGGAGCTGTTTTTT.

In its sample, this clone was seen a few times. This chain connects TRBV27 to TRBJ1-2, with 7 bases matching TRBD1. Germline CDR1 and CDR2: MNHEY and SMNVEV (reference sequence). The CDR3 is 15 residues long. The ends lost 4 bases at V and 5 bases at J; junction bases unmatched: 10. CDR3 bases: TGTGCCAGCAGTTCCCGTGTCGGGACAGCTTATGGCTACACCTTC. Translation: CASSSRVGTAYGYTF.

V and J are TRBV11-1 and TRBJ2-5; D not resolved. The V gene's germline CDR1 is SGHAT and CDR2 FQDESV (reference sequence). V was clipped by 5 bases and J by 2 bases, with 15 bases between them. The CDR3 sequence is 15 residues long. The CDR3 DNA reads TGTGCCAGCAGCAGGTATGGGCGAACGCAAGAGACCCAGTACTTC. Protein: CASSRYGRTQETQYF.

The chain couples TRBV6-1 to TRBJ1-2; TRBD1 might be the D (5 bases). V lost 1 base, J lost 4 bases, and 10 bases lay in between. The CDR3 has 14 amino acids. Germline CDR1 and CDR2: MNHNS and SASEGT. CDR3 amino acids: CASSEGGRSYGYTF. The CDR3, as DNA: TGTGCCAGCAGTGAAGGGGGCAGAAGCTATGGCTACACCTTC.

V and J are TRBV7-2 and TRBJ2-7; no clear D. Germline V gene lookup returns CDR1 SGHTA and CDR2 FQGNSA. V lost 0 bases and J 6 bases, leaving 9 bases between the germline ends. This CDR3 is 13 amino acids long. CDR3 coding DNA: TGTGCCAGCAGCTTAGCGCAGGTCCCCGAGCAGTACTTC. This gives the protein CASSLAQVPEQYF.

CDR3 residues: CASRSRYTADNEQFF. DNA of the CDR3: TGTGCCAGCAGATCTAGGTATACCGCTGACAATGAGCAGTTCTTC. This chain links TRBV6-5 with TRBJ2-1, with D unclear. CDR3 size: 15 residues. CDR1 and CDR2 from the germline V gene are MNHEY and SVGAGI. Between the trimmed V and J ends, which lost 6 bases and 5 bases, there was a span of 17 bases.

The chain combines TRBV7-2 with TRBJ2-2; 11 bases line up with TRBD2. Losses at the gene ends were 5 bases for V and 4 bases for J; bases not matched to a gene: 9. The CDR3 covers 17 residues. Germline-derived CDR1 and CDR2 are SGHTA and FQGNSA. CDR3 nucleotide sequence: TGTGCCAGCAGCCCTCTAGCGGGAGGATCAGGCACCGGGGAGCTGTTTTTT. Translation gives CASSPLAGGSGTGELFF.

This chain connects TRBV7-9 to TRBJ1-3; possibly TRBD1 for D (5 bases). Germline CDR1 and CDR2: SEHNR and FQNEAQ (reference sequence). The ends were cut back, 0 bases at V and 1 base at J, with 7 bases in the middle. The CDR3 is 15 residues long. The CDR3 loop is CASSLAGGSGNTIYF. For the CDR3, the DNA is TGTGCCAGCAGCTTAGCCGGGGGATCTGGAAACACCATATATTTT.

Here the CDR3 DNA reads TGCGCCAGCAGCCGCGGCGTTAACTATGGCTACACCTTC. Its protein is CASSRGVNYGYTF. The J gene is TRBJ1-2, the V gene TRBV4-3; D gene ambiguous. Germline assignment: CDR1 LGHNA and CDR2 YSLEER. The CDR3 is made up of 13 amino acids. The V end lost 4 bases, the J end lost 1 base, and 7 bases lay between the germline ends.

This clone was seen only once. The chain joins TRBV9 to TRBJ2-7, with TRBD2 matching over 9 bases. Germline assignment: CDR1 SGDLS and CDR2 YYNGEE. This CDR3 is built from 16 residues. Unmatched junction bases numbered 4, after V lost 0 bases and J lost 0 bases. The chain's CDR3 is CASSVGLAEISYEQYF. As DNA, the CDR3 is TGTGCCAGCAGCGTAGGACTAGCGGAAATCTCCTACGAGCAGTACTTC.